Included here is one TCR beta chain sequence, with context. The antigen is not known. This record comes from a study of CD8+ T cells in alopecia areata. Overall study results and limits: Persistence of many expanded lesional clones was seen in scalp and blood during tofacitinib.

V shed 2 bases and J shed 13 bases, with 14 bases lying between them. Germline V CDR1 and CDR2: GTSNPN, SVGIG (reference sequence). This CDR3 contains 11 residues. The treatment here: oral pan-JAK inhibitor, 5-10 mg twice daily. Both CD4+ and CD8+ T cells were separated by sorting PBMCs. Once RNA had been extracted, it was reverse transcribed into cDNA to act as the sequencing template. Profiled with immunoSEQ multiplex PCR; TCRdb holds only in-frame clones, not every one. Of 95,000 to 100,000 clones in the sample, almost 60% were seen once. Here the sequenced sample was CD8+ T cells sorted from blood, taken between weeks 55 and 65, from a patient treated with tofacitinib. The V gene is TRBV30, the J gene TRBJ2-5; D is ambiguous. This sequence was found in a human donor with alopecia areata. CDR3 in DNA: TGTGCCTGGAGTACGGGCAGGCCACTGTACTTC. It is translated as CAWSTGRPLYF.